This TCR beta chain was identified in a study of shared clonotypes between healthy human individuals. Study summary: Each donor's CD4 naive and CD4 memory cells filled three plates apiece, CD8 naive two, and CD8 memory one. Notes on the study in general: Rarefaction gave evidence that sorted-subset sequencing remained incomplete despite large depth.

Germline assignment: CDR1 GTSNPN and CDR2 SVGIG (reference sequence). The CDR3 has 13 amino acids. V was trimmed by 7 bases and J by 2 bases, leaving 11 bases between them. The donors, all of them Caucasian adults, lived in Nashville, Tennessee. Worth noting for this clone: Its antigen remains unidentified.

In the authors' workflow: From ImmunoSEQ came sequences covering only the junction and carrying no quality scores, so filtering differed. The assay was immunoSEQ multiplex PCR, and TCRdb's table has in-frame clones only and misses some. V and J calls plus clone size are reproduced from that table; the DNA served to infer D and trimming. The data contain about 1.1 million clones, about 80% of them singletons. The rearrangement uses TRBV30 and TRBJ2-2; D perhaps matches TRBD2 (6 bases). The receptor was derived from a man between 18 and 29 years old in good health. Some clones in this sample may be carry-over from other donors' samples. The specimen sequenced was memory CD4+ T cells from PBMCs. Subset noted: CD45RA-negative fraction. The CDR3: CAYSGLNTGELFF. CDR3 in DNA: TGTGCCTATAGCGGCTTAAACACCGGGGAGCTGTTTTTT.